These T cell receptor beta chains were read from a single sample in a study of cytomegalovirus exposure and HLA in healthy donors. Some clones are missing from TCRdb's copy, which holds only in-frame ones; the method was immunoSEQ multiplex PCR. The table has around 170,000 clones, approximately 84% seen once; the top ten hold 1.3%. Sequencing was performed on PBMCs. These receptors came from a man aged 45-65 years in good health and CMV-seropositive. CDR3s include the opening cysteine and the closing phenylalanine or tryptophan. The order of the fields is D gene, clone size, V gene, J gene, CDR3 DNA, CDR3 protein. A D gene is named only where the DNA matches it firmly. Rows may omit the clone size; those that give it use once, few, many or a size class.

NA	NA	TRBV19	TRBJ1-3	TGTGCCAGTAGTATAAGCAGCCGGGGAACTGGAAACACCATATATTTT	CASSISSRGTGNTIYF
NA	NA	TRBV2	TRBJ2-5	TGTGCCAGCAGCATAGGGAGTAGCGGCGGCGAGACCCAGTACTTC	CASSIGSSGGETQYF
TRBD1	NA	TRBV11-1	TRBJ1-2	TGTGCCAGCAGCTCCGCCGGGACAGGGGTCTATGGCTACACCTTC	CASSSAGTGVYGYTF
NA	NA	TRBV7-6	TRBJ2-5	TGTGCCAGCAGTCTTAGTGCCGGGTTTCAAGAGACCCAGTACTTC	CASSLSAGFQETQYF
NA	NA	TRBV18	TRBJ1-1	TGTGCCAGCTCACCAAGAGGAACGGAGAACACTGAAGCTTTCTTT	CASSPRGTENTEAFF
NA	NA	TRBV5-4	TRBJ2-3	TGTGCCAGCAGCGGACTACAGGGGGATACGCAGTATTTT	CASSGLQGDTQYF
TRBD2	NA	TRBV13	TRBJ2-1	TGTGCCAGCAGCTTAGGAGCGGGGGGGCCAAGTTATGAGCAGTTCTTC	CASSLGAGGPSYEQFF
NA	NA	TRBV7-2	TRBJ2-2	TGTGCCAGCAGCTTAGGCCAGGCGAACACCGGGGAGCTGTTTTTT	CASSLGQANTGELFF
NA	few	TRBV18	TRBJ1-1	TGTGCCAGCTCACCAGATCAGGGAATGAACACTGAAGCTTTCTTT	CASSPDQGMNTEAFF
TRBD1	few	TRBV27	TRBJ2-1	TGTGCCAGCAGTTTATGGGACAGGTACAATGAGCAGTTCTTC	CASSLWDRYNEQFF
TRBD1	NA	TRBV9	TRBJ1-1	TGTGCCAGCAGCCCCCGACTTACCAGGGGGATGTCTGAAGCTTTCTTT	CASSPRLTRGMSEAFF
NA	NA	TRBV28	TRBJ2-3	TGTGCCAGCAGTCCACTGGACTACCCTAGCACAGATACGCAGTATTTT	CASSPLDYPSTDTQYF
TRBD2	NA	TRBV5-1	TRBJ2-3	TGCGCCAGCAGCTTAGTTGGCGGGAGGGCCCCAGATACGCAGTATTTT	CASSLVGGRAPDTQYF
NA	NA	TRBV5-1	TRBJ1-1	TGCGCCAGCAGCTTCGGCCCGGTAGGGGGGGCTGAAGCTTTCTTT	CASSFGPVGGAEAFF
TRBD1	NA	TRBV28	TRBJ2-7	TGTGCCACAACGACAGGGACCTACGAGCAGTACTTC	CATTTGTYEQYF
TRBD2	NA	TRBV7-8	TRBJ2-5	TGTGCCAGCAGCCGTAGGGGGCTAGCGGGAGGTGAGACCCAGTACTTC	CASSRRGLAGGETQYF
NA	NA	TRBV28	TRBJ1-2	TGTGCCAGCAGTACGGGAAGATTCTATGGCTACACCTTC	CASSTGRFYGYTF
TRBD1	NA	TRBV2	TRBJ2-7	TGTGCCAGCAACGAACGGGACAGCGGAGACGAGCAGTACTTC	CASNERDSGDEQYF
TRBD1	NA	TRBV2	TRBJ2-6	TGTGCCAGCACTTTACAGGGGTCTGGGGCCAACGTCCTGACTTTC	CASTLQGSGANVLTF
NA	NA	TRBV30	TRBJ2-3	TGTGCCTGGAGCAGGGTTCCAGATACGCAGTATTTT	CAWSRVPDTQYF
NA	NA	TRBV20-1	TRBJ1-1	TGCAGTGCTAGAGACTACAGGGTATTCTTT	CSARDYRVFF
TRBD1	NA	TRBV5-4	TRBJ2-7	TGTGCCAGCAGCGGGACAGGGGGCTCTCCCGCCTCCTACGAGCAGTACTTC	CASSGTGGSPASYEQYF
NA	NA	TRBV29-1	TRBJ2-3	TGCAGCGTTCGCCTAGCCGGCACAGATACGCAGTATTTT	CSVRLAGTDTQYF
TRBD1	NA	TRBV6-1	TRBJ2-5	TGTGCCAGCATGCAGGGACAGGGAGAAGGAGAGACCCAGTACTTC	CASMQGQGEGETQYF
TRBD1	once	TRBV7-9	TRBJ1-6	TGTGCCAGCAGCCCGACGGACAGGGTTGGTTATAATTCACCCCTCCACTTT	CASSPTDRVGYNSPLHF
TRBD1	NA	TRBV4-1	TRBJ1-1	TGCGCCAGCAGCCCCTTGGAAGGGGGCCGGATGAACACTGAAGCTTTCTTT	CASSPLEGGRMNTEAFF
NA	NA	TRBV5-5	TRBJ2-1	TGTGCCAGCAGCTTGGGGGGTAGCAACTACAGGGATGAGCAGTTCTTC	CASSLGGSNYRDEQFF